This T cell receptor (beta chain) is drawn from a study of blood T cell repertoires in COVID-19 (TCRdb year 2020). With respect to the entire study: Collaborator samples came from the United States, Italy and Spain and covered acute and convalescent phases of COVID-19. The material from the prospective study consisted of cDNA or gDNA derived from T cells, B-cell-depleted T cells, or PBMCs. The repertoires were made available in a free public database intended to serve as a resource for research on the immune response to SARS-CoV-2. Samples were obtained from the ongoing ImmuneRACE study (first 160 participants) and from about 1,300 subjects provided by 6 global collaborators. Deeply sampled blood TCRbeta repertoires from subjects exposed to, actively infected with, or recovered from COVID-19 were included in the dataset. Where available, HLA class I and class II types were obtained from metadata supplied by the sample provider rather than from assay-based typing. Sample metadata almost always included a de-identified subject ID, COVID-19 status, age in years and sex. The research as a whole found: The amount of clinical and demographic metadata varied by source and participant and was provided uncurated.

A note on this clone: This receptor's antigen is unknown. There are no base qualities to consult, and no much larger clone falls within one base.

The immunoSEQ Assay, a bias-controlled multiplex PCR, was used to amplify TCRbeta CDR3 regions from genomic DNA. Per the source publication's procedure: The number of nucleated cells in each sample was estimated by amplification of reference gene primers within the assay. To quantify the absolute abundance of each unique TCRbeta CDR3 rearrangement, sequence reads were collapsed and filtered. For each sample, productive Simpson clonality was calculated as the square root of Simpson's diversity index over productive rearrangements. This immuneACCESS table, as held by TCRdb, lists in-frame sequences with V and J called but not all clones. Of the missing ones, under half trace to an unresolved V gene in checked studies; the others have no known cause. The DNA was the basis for D and trimming; V, J and clone size are from that table. This sample is represented by roughly 70,000 clones; 90% to 95% of them were singletons. The ten most abundant clones make up just over 2.5% of the sample.

At the junction V is shortened by 0 bases and J by 6 bases, with 9 bases in between. The CDR3 runs 14 residues from the cysteine to the phenylalanine. The kept DNA is CDR3 alone, 42 bases in frame from the first base. As encoded in the germline V gene (reference sequence), CDR1 is LGHDT while CDR2 is YNNKEL. In Seattle, one collaborating source enrolled patients while the infection was active and tracked those patients longitudinally over the course of disease. Collaborating institutions collected whole blood in K2EDTA tubes following their own protocols. For TCRbeta analysis, collaborators shipped samples in one of three forms: frozen whole blood, isolated PBMCs, or DNA extracted from either of those sample types.

Sequencing was done on a sample of peripheral blood. Recombination linked TRBV3-1 (or the pseudogene TRBV3-2) to TRBJ2-1; 5 matching bases give a weak D call of TRBD1. The clonotype was recovered from a man in his forties or fifties with COVID-19, enrolled during active disease. Read as DNA, the sequence is TGTGCCAGCAGCCAAGATCAGGGTGGCAATGAGCAGTTCTTC. This is translated as CASSQDQGGNEQFF.